The 21 T cell receptor beta chains below were found in one sample sequenced in a study of blood T cell repertoires in COVID-19. TCRdb's table, derived via immunoSEQ multiplex PCR, lists solely in-frame clones and lacks some. The data show more than 350,000 clones, approximately 87% seen once. The specimen sequenced was peripheral blood. These receptors originate from a woman in her 30s with COVID-19, enrolled during active disease.

The V call is TRBV5-8, the J call TRBJ1-5; D unclear. This CDR3 is built from 12 residues. V lost 0 bases, J lost 6 bases, and 4 bases lay in between. Looked up from germline, CDR1 is SGHTS and CDR2 is YDEGEE. CDR3 coding DNA: TGTGCCAGCAGCTTGGTGCGTCAGCCCCAGCATTTT. Its protein product is CASSLVRQPQHF.

The chain recombines TRBV4-1 with TRBJ1-6; 8 bases agree with TRBD1. Trimming at V came to 0 bases and at J to 9 bases, leaving 13 bases not matched to a gene. Germline V gene sequence: CDR1 MGHRA, CDR2 YSYEKL. The CDR3 contains 18 residues. CDR3 bases: TGCGCCAGCAGCCAAGATAATGGGGCGACAGGGGTGGCTTCACCCCTCCACTTT. Translating it yields CASSQDNGATGVASPLHF.

This chain connects TRBV10-1 to TRBJ2-3; 8 nucleotides line up with TRBD2. Germline V gene lookup returns CDR1 WNHNN and CDR2 SYGVQD (reference sequence). The CDR3 is 15 amino acids. V lost 3 bases, J lost 5 bases, and 7 bases stayed unmatched. The DNA of the CDR3 is TGCGCCAGCAGTGAATCCGGGAGGGTGGTAGATACGCAGTATTTT. Its translation is CASSESGRVVDTQYF.

The CDR3: CASSKDTSYEQYF. The CDR3 DNA reads TGTGCCAGTAGTAAGGACACCTCCTACGAGCAGTACTTC. The chain is built from TRBV19 and TRBJ2-7; tentatively, D is TRBD1 (5 bases). CDR1 is LNHDA, CDR2 SQIVND, per germline (reference sequence). The germline V and J ends were trimmed by 4 bases and 0 bases, with 7 bases remaining between them. CDR3 length: 13 residues.

J is TRBJ2-1 and V is TRBV24-1, with 14 positions matching TRBD2. CDR1 and CDR2 (germline): KGHDR, SFDVKD. With V trimmed by 5 bases and J by 8 bases, 10 bases remained unmatched. This CDR3 is built from 17 residues. The CDR3 DNA reads as TGTGCCACCAGTGGCGACACCGGGACTAGCGGGAGTGATGAGCAGTTCTTC. It encodes CATSGDTGTSGSDEQFF.

The J gene is TRBJ2-7, the V gene TRBV10-3; D not resolved. This CDR3 region has 14 residues. Deletions cut 0 bases from V and 6 bases from J, with 12 bases between. Germline CDR1 ENHRY, CDR2 SYGVKD. CDR3 nucleotides: TGTGCCATCAGTGAGTCCCTCTTTAACGGCGAGCAGTACTTC. Amino acid sequence: CAISESLFNGEQYF.

A word on this clone: The same CDR3 also results from other DNA sequences found in this sample. The genes are TRBV4-1 and TRBJ1-5, with 8 bases that match TRBD1. J was trimmed by 4 bases and V by 0 bases; bases with no gene match: 5. The germline gives CDR1 MGHRA, CDR2 YSYEKL. The CDR3 contains 16 residues. The CDR3 loop reads CASSQEGTGPNQPQHF. CDR3 coding DNA: TGCGCCAGCAGCCAAGAGGGGACAGGCCCAAATCAGCCCCAGCATTTT.

Remarks on this clone: Germline is not matched at one junction end, which may reflect a read error. This specimen includes other DNA sequences encoding the same CDR3. V and J are TRBV4-1 and TRBJ2-7; 10 nucleotides align to TRBD2. The V gene's germline CDR1 is MGHRA and CDR2 YSYEKL. CDR3 length: 15 amino acids. CDR3 sequence: CASSQTSGQSYEQYF. CDR3 nucleotide sequence: TGCGCCAGCAGCCAGACTAGCGGGCAATCCTATGAGCAGTACTTC.

This clone appeared once. CDR3 bases: TGCGCCAGCAGCTCTACCCCCCAGCGAAGCTCCTACAATGAGCAGTTCTTC. This gives the protein CASSSTPQRSSYNEQFF. The gene calls are TRBV5-1 and TRBJ2-1; D gene unclear. Germline CDR1 is SGHRS and CDR2 is YFSETQ. V was trimmed by 3 bases and J by 0 bases, leaving 16 bases between them. CDR3 length: 17 residues.

This rearrangement joins TRBV4-2 to TRBJ1-1; D is possibly TRBD1 (5 bases). There are 15 residues in the CDR3. V gave up 4 bases and J gave up 3 bases, with 15 bases separating them. CDR1 LGHNA and CDR2 YNFKEQ come from the germline V gene. DNA of the CDR3: TGTGCCAGCAGCCCAGGAGGGGCCTCGGACACTGAAGCTTTCTTT. Its protein is CASSPGGASDTEAFF.

J is TRBJ2-4 and V is TRBV30, with a weak D call TRBD1 (5 bases). This CDR3 has 11 residues. V dropped 5 bases and J dropped 8 bases, with 10 bases sitting between them. Germline loops: CDR1 GTSNPN, CDR2 SVGIG (reference sequence). As DNA, the CDR3 is TGTGCCTGGGACAGCCAGTACATTCAGTACTTC. This encodes CAWDSQYIQYF.

The chain recombines TRBV5-6 with TRBJ2-5; possibly TRBD1 for D (6 bases). V was shortened by 2 bases and J by 7 bases, with 6 bases between the two germline ends. The germline gives CDR1 SGHDT, CDR2 YYEEEE. CDR3 length: 11 amino acids. CDR3 coding DNA: TGTGCCAGCAGCTTAGGGGGGACCCAGTACTTC. Translated: CASSLGGTQYF.

The chain employs TRBV7-3 and TRBJ1-1; no definite D call. The CDR3 consists of 13 residues. Trimming stripped 2 bases from V and 5 bases from J, with 9 bases between. CDR1 is SGHTA, CDR2 FQGTGA, per germline. CDR3 region: CASSLYGETEAFF. The CDR3 DNA reads TGTGCCAGCAGCTTATATGGGGAGACTGAAGCTTTCTTT.

This chain connects TRBV7-2 to TRBJ2-2, with TRBD2 identical over 12 bases. This CDR3 comprises 14 residues. CDR1 SGHTA and CDR2 FQGNSA come from the germline V gene. Unmatched junction bases numbered 1, after V lost 7 bases and J lost 4 bases. CDR3 residues: CASKLAGGTGELFF. CDR3 in DNA: TGTGCCAGCAAACTAGCGGGAGGCACCGGGGAGCTGTTTTTT.

The genes are TRBV28 and TRBJ1-6; unclear D gene. Germline lookup yields CDR1 MDHEN and CDR2 SYDVKM. The CDR3 covers 16 residues. Trimming pared 6 bases from V and 0 bases from J, leaving 12 bases between. The chain's CDR3 is CASRRSGNSYNSPLHF. In nucleotides, the CDR3 is TGTGCCAGCAGACGCAGTGGTAACTCCTATAATTCACCCCTCCACTTT.

With respect to this clone: This CDR3 is also generated by other DNA sequences in the sample. The rearrangement joins TRBV29-1 to TRBJ1-1; D perhaps matches TRBD1 (6 bases). Germline CDR1 SQVTM, CDR2 ANQGSEA. The CDR3 extends over 13 amino acids. V gave up 3 bases and J gave up 1 base, with 9 bases separating them. The CDR3, as DNA: TGCAGCGTTGAGACAGGTCGGAACACTGAAGCTTTCTTT. It codes for CSVETGRNTEAFF.

The chain couples TRBV11-1 to TRBJ2-5, with D tentatively TRBD1 (6 bases). The CDR3 has 14 amino acids. Per the germline V gene, CDR1 is SGHAT and CDR2 is FQDESV (reference sequence). Trimming pared 5 bases from V and 4 bases from J, leaving 14 bases between. CDR3 loop: CASSRNRAGETQYF. The CDR3, as DNA: TGTGCCAGCAGCCGAAACAGGGCGGGAGAGACCCAGTACTTC. Full variable domain (missing parts from reference TRBV11-1 and TRBJ2-5): EAEVAQSPRYKITEKSQAVAFWCDPISGHATLYWYRQILGQGPELLVQFQDESVVDDSQLPKDRFSAERLKGVDSTLKIQPAELGDSAMYLCASSRNRAGETQYFGPGTRLLVL.

The V call is TRBV6-5, the J call TRBJ2-2, with 9 bases identical to TRBD1. Trimming at V came to 6 bases and at J to 5 bases, leaving 7 bases not matched to a gene. The CDR3 spans 15 residues. Per germline, CDR1 MNHEY and CDR2 SVGAGI. The CDR3 DNA follows: TGTGCCAGCAGCCCCGGGACAGGGATGACCGGGGAGCTGTTTTTT. Translation gives CASSPGTGMTGELFF.

The chain employs TRBV4-1 and TRBJ1-5; D gene unclear. This CDR3 has 13 amino acids. V gave up 1 base and J gave up 4 bases, with 5 bases separating them. The germline gives CDR1 MGHRA, CDR2 YSYEKL. The CDR3, as DNA: TGCGCCAGCAGCCAAGCTGTGAATCAGCCCCAGCATTTT. Protein sequence: CASSQAVNQPQHF.

V gene TRBV5-4 combines with J gene TRBJ2-2, with unresolved D. CDR1 and CDR2 from the germline V gene are SGHNT and YYREEE (reference sequence). CDR3 length: 14 amino acids. With 0 bases removed from V and 2 bases from J, the gap between germline ends came to 5 bases. CDR3 residues: CASSLEHNTGELFF. The CDR3, as DNA: TGTGCCAGCAGCTTGGAACACAACACCGGGGAGCTGTTTTTT.

Notes on this clone: The same CDR3 is also encoded by other DNA sequences in this sample. J is TRBJ1-6 and V is TRBV27, with D maybe TRBD1 (5 bases). Germline V gene sequence: CDR1 MNHEY, CDR2 SMNVEV (reference sequence). CDR3 size: 16 residues. Deletions cut 2 bases from V and 0 bases from J, with 8 bases between. The CDR3 coding sequence is TGTGCCAGCAGTTTACGGGGGAGCTCCTATAATTCACCCCTCCACTTT. It translates to CASSLRGSSYNSPLHF.